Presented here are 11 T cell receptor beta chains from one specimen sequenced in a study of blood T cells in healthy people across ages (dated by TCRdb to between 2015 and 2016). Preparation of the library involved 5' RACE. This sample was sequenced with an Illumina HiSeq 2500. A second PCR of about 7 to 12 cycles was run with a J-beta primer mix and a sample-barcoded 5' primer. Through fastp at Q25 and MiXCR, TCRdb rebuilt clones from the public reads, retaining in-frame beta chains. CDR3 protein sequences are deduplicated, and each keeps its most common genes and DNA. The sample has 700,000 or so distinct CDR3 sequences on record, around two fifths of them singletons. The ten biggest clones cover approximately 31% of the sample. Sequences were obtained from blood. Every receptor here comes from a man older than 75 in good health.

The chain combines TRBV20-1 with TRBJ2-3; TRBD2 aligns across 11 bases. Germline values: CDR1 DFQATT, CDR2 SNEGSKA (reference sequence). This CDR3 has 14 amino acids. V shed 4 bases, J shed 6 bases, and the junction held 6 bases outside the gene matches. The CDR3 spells CSAITSGSWDTQYF. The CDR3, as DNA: TGCAGTGCTATTACTAGCGGGAGTTGGGATACGCAGTATTTT.

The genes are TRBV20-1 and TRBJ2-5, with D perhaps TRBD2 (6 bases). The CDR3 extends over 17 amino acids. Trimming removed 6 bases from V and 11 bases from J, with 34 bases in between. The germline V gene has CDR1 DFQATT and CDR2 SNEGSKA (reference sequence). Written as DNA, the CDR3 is TGCAGTGCGCCGAGAGGTCGGGCCAGGGAGATGACGGGGGAGCAGTACTTC. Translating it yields CSAPRGRAREMTGEQYF.

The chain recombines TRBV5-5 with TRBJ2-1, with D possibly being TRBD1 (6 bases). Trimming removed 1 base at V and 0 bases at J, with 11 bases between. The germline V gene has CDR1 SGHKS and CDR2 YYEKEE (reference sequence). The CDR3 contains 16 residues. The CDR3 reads CASSLFLGGSYNEQFF. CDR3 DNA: TGTGCCAGCAGCTTGTTTCTAGGGGGCTCCTACAATGAGCAGTTCTTC.

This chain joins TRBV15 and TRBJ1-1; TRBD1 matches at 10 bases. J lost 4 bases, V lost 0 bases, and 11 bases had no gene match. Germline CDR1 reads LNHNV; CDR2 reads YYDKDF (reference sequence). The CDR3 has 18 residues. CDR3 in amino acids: CATSRDLFGTGEGTEAFF. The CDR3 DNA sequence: TGTGCCACCAGCAGAGATCTGTTTGGGACAGGGGAGGGCACTGAAGCTTTCTTT.

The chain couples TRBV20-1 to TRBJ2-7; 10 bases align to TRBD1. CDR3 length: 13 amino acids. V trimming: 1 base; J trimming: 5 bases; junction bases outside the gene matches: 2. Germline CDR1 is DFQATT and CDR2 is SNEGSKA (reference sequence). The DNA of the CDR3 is TGCAGTGCTAGAGGACAGGGGGCTGACGAGCAGTACTTC. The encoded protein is CSARGQGADEQYF.

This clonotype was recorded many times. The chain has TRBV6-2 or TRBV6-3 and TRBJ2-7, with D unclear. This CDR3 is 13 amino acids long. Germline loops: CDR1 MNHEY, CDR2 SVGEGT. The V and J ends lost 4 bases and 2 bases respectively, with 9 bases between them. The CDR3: CASSFAVTYEQYF. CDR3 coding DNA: TGTGCCAGCAGTTTTGCCGTAACCTACGAGCAGTACTTC.

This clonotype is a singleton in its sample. CDR3 sequence reads: CSVTDELDGYTF. The CDR3, as DNA: TGCAGTGTAACGGACGAGTTAGATGGCTACACCTTC. The chain joins TRBV20-1 to TRBJ1-2; D not certain. With 7 bases removed from V and 6 bases from J, the gap between germline ends came to 15 bases. CDR3 length: 12 residues. The V gene's germline CDR1 is DFQATT and CDR2 SNEGSKA (reference sequence).

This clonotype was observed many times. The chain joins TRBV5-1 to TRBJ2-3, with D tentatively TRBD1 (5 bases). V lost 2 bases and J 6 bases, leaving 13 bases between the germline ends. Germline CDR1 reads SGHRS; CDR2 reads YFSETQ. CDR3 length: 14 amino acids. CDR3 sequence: CASSLQGERDTQYF. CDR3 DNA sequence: TGCGCCAGCAGCTTACAAGGGGAACGCGATACGCAGTATTTT.

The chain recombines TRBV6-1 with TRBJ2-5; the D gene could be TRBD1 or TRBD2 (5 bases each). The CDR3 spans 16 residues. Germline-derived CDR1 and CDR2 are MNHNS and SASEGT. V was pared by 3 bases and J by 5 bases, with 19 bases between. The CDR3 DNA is TGTGCCAGCAGTGACCCTGGGGACCCTCGAGGGGAGACCCAGTACTTC. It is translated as CASSDPGDPRGETQYF.

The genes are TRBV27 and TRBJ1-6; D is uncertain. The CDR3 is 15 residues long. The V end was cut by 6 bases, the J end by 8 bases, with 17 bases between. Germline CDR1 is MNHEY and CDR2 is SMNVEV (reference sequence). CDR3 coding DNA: TGTGCCAGCAGCCTTATCGAACCATATGATTCACCCCTCCACTTT. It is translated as CASSLIEPYDSPLHF.

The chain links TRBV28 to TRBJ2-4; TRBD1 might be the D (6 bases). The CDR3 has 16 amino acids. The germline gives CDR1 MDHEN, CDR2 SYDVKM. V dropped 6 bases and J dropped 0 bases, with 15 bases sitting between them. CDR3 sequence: CASRSTDSLAKNIQYF. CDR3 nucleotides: TGTGCCAGCAGAAGCACGGACAGCTTAGCCAAAAACATTCAGTACTTC.